This T cell receptor (beta chain) was captured by sequencing in a study of T cell responses to AZD1222 COVID-19 vaccine. The CDR3 spans 12 residues. Trimming shortened V by 4 bases and J by 11 bases, and 17 bases separated the two germline ends. CDR1 SQVTM and CDR2 ANQGSEA come from the germline V gene. Sequencing was performed with immunoSEQ multiplex PCR; in TCRdb, only in-frame clones are kept and a portion is missing. The sample lists 150,000 to 200,000 clones; about 91% were seen once. The receptor comes from an adult who received the AZD1222 COVID-19 vaccine. The chain couples TRBV29-1 to TRBJ1-1; D remains unclear. This specimen was peripheral blood, taken 28 days after the second AZD1222 dose. The CDR3 here is CSVVAGTLDAFF. CDR3 sequence (DNA): TGCAGCGTTGTGGCGGGAACCCTGGACGCTTTCTTT.